These 27 T cell receptor beta chains share one sample of origin, sequenced in a study of blood T cell repertoires in COVID-19. Assay: immunoSEQ multiplex PCR; the TCRdb copy retains only in-frame clones and omits some. The table records approximately 56,000 clones, around 84% of them present only once. Sequencing was carried out using peripheral blood. These receptors all stem from a woman aged 80 or older with acute or convalescent COVID-19.

The chain has TRBV2 and TRBJ1-3; 8 nucleotides agree with TRBD1. The CDR3 has 17 residues. V shed 6 bases and J 0 bases; nucleotides not matched to a gene: 10. Germline V CDR1 and CDR2: SNHLY, FYNNEI. The CDR3 region is CASRGYGQGFSGNTIYF. The CDR3, as DNA: TGTGCCAGCAGGGGGTACGGACAGGGTTTCTCTGGAAACACCATATATTTT.

The chain carries TRBV2 and TRBJ2-3, with 12 nucleotides matching TRBD2. Per germline, CDR1 SNHLY and CDR2 FYNNEI. The junction had 5 bases not matched to a gene; V was cut back by 6 bases and J by 4 bases. The CDR3 covers 15 residues. CDR3 DNA: TGTGCCAGCAGGGAACTAGCGGGGGGTCCAGATACGCAGTATTTT. As protein: CASRELAGGPDTQYF.

The chain joins TRBV20-1 to TRBJ2-1; 11 bases line up with TRBD2. Germline CDR1 reads DFQATT; CDR2 reads SNEGSKA (reference sequence). The V segment lost 3 bases and the J segment 4 bases; nucleotides outside the gene matches: 5. The CDR3 sequence is 15 residues long. The CDR3: CSASPASGGYNEQFF. In nucleotides, the CDR3 is TGCAGTGCTAGTCCTGCTAGCGGGGGGTACAATGAGCAGTTCTTC.

The rearrangement joins TRBV4-1 to TRBJ2-7; 7 positions agree with TRBD1. The CDR3 extends over 14 amino acids. V trimming: 6 bases; J trimming: 4 bases; junction bases outside the gene matches: 9. Germline CDR1 MGHRA, CDR2 YSYEKL. In DNA, the CDR3 is TGCGCCAGCAGATCGGGGACAGAAGGATACGAGCAGTACTTC. The encoded protein is CASRSGTEGYEQYF.

J is TRBJ2-7 and V is TRBV2; tentatively, D is TRBD2 (6 bases). The CDR3 has 14 residues. Between the trimmed V and J ends, which lost 4 bases and 6 bases, there was a span of 16 bases. In germline, CDR1 is SNHLY, CDR2 FYNNEI. CDR3 DNA: TGTGCCAGCAGTGGAGAGGGTTGGAGGGGCGAGCAGTACTTC. Translating it yields CASSGEGWRGEQYF. Full variable domain (rest looked up from reference TRBV2 and TRBJ2-7): EPEVTQTPSHQVTQMGQEVILRCVPISNHLYFYWYRQILGQKVEFLVSFYNNEISEKSEIFDDQFSVERPDGSNFTLKIRSTKLEDSAMYFCASSGEGWRGEQYFGPGTRLTVT.

The chain combines TRBV7-8 with TRBJ2-5; 10 bases align to TRBD1. CDR3 length: 17 residues. The germline CDR1 and CDR2 sequences are SGHVS and FQNEAQ. J gave up 0 bases and V 6 bases, and 10 bases lay outside the gene matches. In nucleotides, the CDR3 is TGTGCCAGCAGTCAACACCGGGACAGGGGCGACCAAGAGACCCAGTACTTC. Translating it yields CASSQHRDRGDQETQYF.

V and J are TRBV10-2 and TRBJ1-3; TRBD1 is a possible D gene (5 bases). There are 15 residues in the CDR3. Germline V lookup: CDR1 WSHSY, CDR2 SAAADI. V shed 1 base and J shed 2 bases, with 9 bases lying between them. CDR3 DNA: TGCGCCAGCAGTGAGTTGGGGGGAACTGGAAACACCATATATTTT. Its translation is CASSELGGTGNTIYF.

V is TRBV15 and J is TRBJ1-5; 9 nucleotides agree with TRBD1. V was pared by 5 bases and J by 5 bases, with 4 bases of the junction left unmatched. The germline V gene encodes CDR1 LNHNV and CDR2 YYDKDF (reference sequence). The CDR3 contains 14 residues. DNA for the CDR3: TGTGCCACCAGCCCGGGACAGGGAGATCAGCCCCAGCATTTT. Residues: CATSPGQGDQPQHF.

This clone has a handful of counts. The chain combines TRBV6-1 with TRBJ1-2, with TRBD1 as a possible D gene (5 bases). Between the trimmed V and J ends, which lost 0 bases and 4 bases, there was a span of 12 bases. CDR3 length: 15 residues. Germline CDR1 MNHNS, CDR2 SASEGT. The DNA of the CDR3 is TGTGCCAGCAGTGAAGCCCCGACAGTCCCCTATGGCTACACCTTC. Amino acid sequence: CASSEAPTVPYGYTF.

DNA of the CDR3: TGTGCCAGTAGTCCCGACAGGGGACAGAGGTCCACTGAAGCTTTCTTT. Its protein product is CASSPDRGQRSTEAFF. The chain links TRBV19 to TRBJ1-1; 8 bases match TRBD1. Germline V CDR1 and CDR2: LNHDA, SQIVND (reference sequence). There are 16 residues in the CDR3. V shed 5 bases and J 4 bases; nucleotides not matched to a gene: 12.

This chain joins TRBV18 and TRBJ2-2; the D gene is possibly TRBD1 (5 bases). Germline V gene sequence: CDR1 KGHSH, CDR2 LQKENI. Trimming took 6 bases from V and 0 from J, leaving 14 bases between them. The CDR3 extends over 16 amino acids. CDR3 protein: CASSPQGSANTGELFF. The CDR3 nucleotides are TGTGCCAGCTCGCCGCAGGGATCCGCGAACACCGGGGAGCTGTTTTTT. Drawing the rest from reference TRBV18 and TRBJ2-2, the complete variable domain is NAGVMQNPRHLVRRRGQEARLRCSPMKGHSHVYWYRQLPEEGLKFMVYLQKENIIDESGMPKERFSAEFPKEGPSILRIQQVVRGDSAAYFCASSPQGSANTGELFFGEGSRLTVL.

This chain connects TRBV2 to TRBJ2-1; TRBD1 is a possible D gene (6 bases). The V end was cut by 6 bases, the J end by 1 base, with 10 bases between. This CDR3 has 14 residues. Germline CDR1 reads SNHLY; CDR2 reads FYNNEI. The CDR3 spells CASRRDISYNEQFF. CDR3 sequence (DNA): TGTGCCAGCAGAAGGGACATATCCTACAATGAGCAGTTCTTC.

In this sample, this clone turned up a few times. The gene calls are TRBV7-8 and TRBJ1-3; TRBD1 is a possible D gene (5 bases). The CDR3 runs 16 residues. Germline V gene sequence: CDR1 SGHVS, CDR2 FQNEAQ. V lost 0 bases to trimming and J lost 7 bases, with 16 bases between them. CDR3 residues: CASSLASKGFRNTIYF. CDR3 nucleotides: TGTGCCAGCAGCTTAGCGTCAAAGGGGTTTAGGAACACCATATATTTT.

This chain connects TRBV7-2 to TRBJ2-5, with 10 nucleotides matching TRBD2. With 1 base clipped from V and 4 bases from J, the junction kept 6 bases outside the gene matches. Germline CDR1 and CDR2: SGHTA and FQGNSA. The length of the CDR3 is 16 residues. The CDR3 nucleotides are TGTGCCAGCAGCTTAGTTCGTAGCGGGGGGCTAGAGACCCAGTACTTC. Its translation is CASSLVRSGGLETQYF.

This chain connects TRBV9 to TRBJ2-3; 7 bases match TRBD2. With 4 bases clipped from V and 5 bases from J, the junction kept 10 bases outside the gene matches. This CDR3 has 15 residues. CDR1 is SGDLS and CDR2 is YYNGEE in the germline V gene. The CDR3 region has the DNA TGTGCCAGCAGCCCCCGGGGGGTAGTTCAAGATACGCAGTATTTT. Translated, it gives CASSPRGVVQDTQYF.

The V gene is TRBV5-1, the J gene TRBJ2-5, with D possibly TRBD1 on 6 matching bases. There are 14 residues in the CDR3. The ends were cut back, 2 bases at V and 1 base at J, with 9 bases in the middle. Germline V lookup: CDR1 SGHRS, CDR2 YFSETQ. Here the CDR3 DNA reads TGCGCCAGCAGCTTAACAGGGTTCCAAGAGACCCAGTACTTC. It encodes CASSLTGFQETQYF.

The chain is built from TRBV12-5 and TRBJ2-1, with 8 nucleotides matching TRBD2. The CDR3 is made up of 15 amino acids. V trimming: 1 base; J trimming: 7 bases; junction bases outside the gene matches: 6. The V gene's germline CDR1 is LGHNT and CDR2 FRNRAP. In nucleotides, the CDR3 is TGTGCTAGTGGTTTGGCGGGACTAGGCGAAAATGAGCAGTTCTTC. Amino acids: CASGLAGLGENEQFF.

This chain links TRBV18 with TRBJ2-2; tentative D call: TRBD1 (5 bases). CDR1 and CDR2 (germline): KGHSH, LQKENI. The length of the CDR3 is 13 residues. Trimming pared 2 bases from V and 5 bases from J, leaving 6 bases between. CDR3 sequence reads: CASSPWTTGELFF. The CDR3 region has the DNA TGTGCCAGCTCACCATGGACAACCGGGGAGCTGTTTTTT.

The chain combines TRBV27 with TRBJ1-3; 8 nucleotides line up with TRBD1. Germline CDR1 MNHEY, CDR2 SMNVEV (reference sequence). V dropped 6 bases and J dropped 4; count of bases not matched to a gene: 8. CDR3 length: 15 amino acids. CDR3 protein: CASSRTRDRGNTIYF. CDR3 sequence (DNA): TGTGCCAGCAGCCGAACCCGGGACAGGGGAAACACCATATATTTT.

The rearrangement uses TRBV5-1 and TRBJ2-5; 9 nucleotides match TRBD2. With 1 base clipped from V and 0 bases from J, the junction kept 4 bases outside the gene matches. The CDR3 has 16 residues. Germline loops: CDR1 SGHRS, CDR2 YFSETQ. DNA for the CDR3: TGCGCCAGCAGCTTGTTGGCTAGCGGGAACCAAGAGACCCAGTACTTC. It codes for CASSLLASGNQETQYF.

The chain combines TRBV2 with TRBJ1-5, with D maybe TRBD1 (6 bases). The ends were cut back, 5 bases at V and 2 bases at J, with 22 bases in the middle. The length of the CDR3 is 18 residues. Per the germline V gene, CDR1 is SNHLY and CDR2 is FYNNEI. CDR3 in amino acids: CASSTFRTEVVGNQPQHF. The CDR3 DNA sequence: TGTGCCAGCAGTACCTTTCGGACAGAGGTTGTTGGCAATCAGCCCCAGCATTTT.

This sequence joins TRBV5-1 and TRBJ2-5; D not resolved. The V end was cut by 2 bases, the J end by 3 bases, with 5 bases between. This CDR3 is built from 12 residues. The germline V gene has CDR1 SGHRS and CDR2 YFSETQ. For the CDR3, the DNA is TGCGCCAGCAGCTTCAGCGAAGAGACCCAGTACTTC. This gives the protein CASSFSEETQYF. Variable domain in full (rest from reference TRBV5-1 and TRBJ2-5): KAGVTQTPRYLIKTRGQQVTLSCSPISGHRSVSWYQQTPGQGLQFLFEYFSETQRNKGNFPGRFSGRQFSNSRSEMNVSTLELGDSALYLCASSFSEETQYFGPGTRLLVL.

This chain joins TRBV29-1 and TRBJ1-3, with a possible D match to TRBD1 (6 bases). The V gene lost 3 bases and the J gene lost 8 bases, with 14 bases spanning the gap. This CDR3 region has 13 residues. The germline CDR1 and CDR2 sequences are SQVTM and ANQGSEA. CDR3 in DNA: TGCAGCGTTGATGTTCAGGGGCGGGACACCATATATTTT. Its protein is CSVDVQGRDTIYF.

In its sample, this clone was seen many times. The chain combines TRBV30 with TRBJ2-3, with D possibly matching TRBD1 (5 bases). The V and J ends lost 2 bases and 0 bases respectively, with 9 bases between them. Germline V lookup: CDR1 GTSNPN, CDR2 SVGIG (reference sequence). The length of the CDR3 is 14 residues. The CDR3 loop reads CAWSPGQSTDTQYF. CDR3 in DNA: TGTGCCTGGAGTCCCGGACAAAGCACAGATACGCAGTATTTT.

This sequence joins TRBV27 and TRBJ1-2; 9 bases align to TRBD1. Germline V gene sequence: CDR1 MNHEY, CDR2 SMNVEV (reference sequence). There are 17 residues in the CDR3. The V and J ends lost 3 bases and 4 bases, in that order; junction bases with no gene match: 12. The CDR3 region is CASSFSGTGKVVYGYTF. In nucleotides, the CDR3 is TGTGCCAGCAGTTTTAGCGGGACAGGGAAGGTTGTCTATGGCTACACCTTC.

J is TRBJ1-2 and V is TRBV5-4; 8 bases line up with TRBD1. The V segment lost 4 bases and the J segment 4 bases; nucleotides outside the gene matches: 6. The CDR3 is made up of 14 amino acids. Germline V gene sequence: CDR1 SGHNT, CDR2 YYREEE (reference sequence). CDR3 sequence: CASSPGQDTYGYTF. CDR3 bases: TGTGCCAGCAGCCCGGGACAGGACACCTATGGCTACACCTTC.

The V gene is TRBV6-5, the J gene TRBJ2-1; the D gene is possibly TRBD1 (5 bases). There are 15 residues in the CDR3. V lost 2 bases and J lost 2, with 10 bases in between. CDR1 and CDR2 (germline): MNHEY, SVGAGI. Written as DNA, the CDR3 is TGTGCCAGCAGTTACGCAGGGAATACCTACAATGAGCAGTTCTTC. This sequence encodes CASSYAGNTYNEQFF.